The sequence of this TCR beta chain was determined in a study of glioma-infiltrating T cells. This CDR3 region has 14 residues. Germline lookup yields CDR1 DFQATT and CDR2 SNEGSKA (reference sequence). The V and J ends lost 2 bases and 0 bases respectively, with 8 bases between them. Amplification of TCR alpha and beta CDR3 regions from RNA used iRepertoire nested multiplex PCR. MiXCR was run by TCRdb on the multiplex PCR reads, yielding one entry per CDR3 protein. The sample contains under 200,000 distinct CDR3 sequences, more than 35% of which appear only once. The table lists this clonotype with many counts.

Sequencing was done on a sample of glioma tissue, nonneoplastic brain tissue, or PBMCs (not recorded which). The sequence was collected from a human donor with low-grade glioma or glioblastoma, undergoing nonglioma brain surgery, or in good health (not recorded which). This rearrangement joins TRBV20-1 to TRBJ2-4; D may be TRBD1 (6 bases). The CDR3 spells CSARRTVAKNIQYF. In nucleotides, the CDR3 is TGCAGTGCTAGACGGACAGTAGCCAAAAACATTCAGTACTTC.